The 2 T cell receptor beta chains in this list originate from one sample, sequenced in a study of technical replicates of blood from a few donors (dated by TCRdb to about 2017). Library method: the immunoSEQ multiplex PCR assay. TCRdb re-hosts the immuneACCESS table, in-frame sequences only. Its copies lack some clones; in the studies checked, an unresolved V gene accounts for under half of them, and the cause for the rest is not known. The sample table holds about 56,000 clones, of which roughly 95% were seen once. The top ten clonotypes cover about 3% of the sample. The sequencing sample was made of PBMCs. The receptor source for this set is a human donor in good health. Some clones in this sample may be carry-over from other donors' samples.

The chain uses TRBV7-9 and TRBJ1-1; tentative D call: TRBD1 (5 bases). The CDR3 is made up of 15 amino acids. CDR1 is SEHNR and CDR2 is FQNEAQ in the germline V gene (reference sequence). Trimming took 5 bases from V and 1 from J, leaving 14 bases between them. The CDR3 nucleotides are TGTGCCAGCAGCCGAGGCAGGGCTTCGAACACTGAAGCTTTCTTT. This gives the protein CASSRGRASNTEAFF.

The J gene is TRBJ1-1, the V gene TRBV15; maybe TRBD1 (6 bases). The V end lost 0 bases, the J end lost 8 bases, and 7 bases lay between the germline ends. The CDR3 loop spans 12 amino acids. Per the germline V gene, CDR1 is LNHNV and CDR2 is YYDKDF (reference sequence). CDR3 residues: CATSREDREAFF. CDR3 nucleotide sequence: TGTGCCACCAGCAGAGAAGACAGGGAAGCTTTCTTT.